This T cell receptor (beta chain) was sequenced during a study of shared clonotypes between healthy human individuals. Clones were read by immunoSEQ multiplex PCR, and TCRdb kept only the in-frame ones, dropping some. Here the sample spans 850,000 to 1,100,000 clones, about 80% being singletons. The ends were cut back, 7 bases at V and 2 bases at J, with 25 bases in the middle. The CDR3 runs 17 residues. The germline V gene has CDR1 SGHNT and CDR2 YYREEE (reference sequence). The rearrangement uses TRBV5-4 and TRBJ2-7; D uncertain. The source material was memory CD4+ T cells from PBMCs. Subset specified: CD45RA-negative fraction. The TCR sequence derives from a man between 18 and 35 years old in good health. Some clones in this sample may be carry-over from other donors' samples. CDR3 loop: CASSPLGPRQVAYEQYF. In nucleotides, the CDR3 is TGTGCCAGCTCACCCCTTGGCCCCCGTCAGGTCGCCTACGAGCAGTACTTC. Full variable domain (remainder filled in from reference TRBV5-4 and TRBJ2-7): ETGVTQSPTHLIKTRGQQVTLRCSSQSGHNTVSWYQQALGQGPQFIFQYYREEENGRGNFPPRFSGLQFPNYSSELNVNALELDDSALYLCASSPLGPRQVAYEQYFGPGTRLTVT.